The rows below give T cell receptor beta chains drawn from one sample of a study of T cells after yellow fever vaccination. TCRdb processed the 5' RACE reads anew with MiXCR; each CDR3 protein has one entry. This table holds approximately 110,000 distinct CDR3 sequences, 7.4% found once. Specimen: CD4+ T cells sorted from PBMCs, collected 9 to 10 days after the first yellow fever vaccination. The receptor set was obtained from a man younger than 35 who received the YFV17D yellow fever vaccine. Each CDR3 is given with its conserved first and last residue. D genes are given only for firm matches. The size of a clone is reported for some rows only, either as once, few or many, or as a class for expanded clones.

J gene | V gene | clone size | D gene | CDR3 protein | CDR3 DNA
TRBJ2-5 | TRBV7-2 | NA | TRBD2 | CASSPTSGGGGETQYF | TGTGCCAGCAGCCCAACTAGCGGGGGGGGTGGAGAGACCCAGTACTTC
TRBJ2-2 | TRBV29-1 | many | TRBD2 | CSAQRGGFSGELFF | TGCAGCGCCCAGCGGGGCGGGTTCTCCGGGGAGCTGTTTTTT
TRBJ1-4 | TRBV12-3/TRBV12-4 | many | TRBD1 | CASRTTGTGRFEKLFF | TGTGCCAGCAGAACAACCGGGACAGGGCGTTTCGAAAAACTGTTTTTT
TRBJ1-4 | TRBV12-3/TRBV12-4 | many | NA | CASSVRGVAEKLFF | TGTGCCAGCAGTGTCCGTGGGGTGGCTGAAAAACTGTTTTTT
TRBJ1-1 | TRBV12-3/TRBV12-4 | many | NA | CASSFRDGDPYEAFF | TGTGCCAGCAGTTTTCGGGACGGCGATCCGTACGAAGCTTTCTTT
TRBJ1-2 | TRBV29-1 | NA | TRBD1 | CSVSGTGVYGYTF | TGCAGCGTTTCCGGGACAGGGGTCTATGGCTACACCTTC
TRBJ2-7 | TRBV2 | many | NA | CASSPRVRLSYEQYF | TGTGCCAGCAGTCCTAGGGTCAGGCTCTCCTACGAGCAGTACTTC
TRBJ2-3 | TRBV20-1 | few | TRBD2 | CSATGLAGYTDTQYF | TGCAGTGCTACCGGACTAGCGGGGTACACAGATACGCAGTATTTT
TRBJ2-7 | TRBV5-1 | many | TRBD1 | CASSSTGATYEQYF | TGCGCCAGCAGCTCAACAGGGGCCACCTACGAGCAGTACTTC
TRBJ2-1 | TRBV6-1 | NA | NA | CASSERGHEQFF | TGTGCCAGCAGTGAACGAGGACATGAGCAGTTCTTC
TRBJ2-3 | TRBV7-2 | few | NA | CASSERPGTDTQYF | TGTGCCAGCAGCGAACGTCCGGGGACAGATACGCAGTATTTT
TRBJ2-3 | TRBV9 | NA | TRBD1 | CASSPGTVRTDTQYF | TGTGCCAGCAGCCCCGGGACAGTGAGGACAGATACGCAGTATTTT
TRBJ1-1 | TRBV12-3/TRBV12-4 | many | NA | CASSFRGSFPEAFF | TGTGCCAGCAGTTTTCGGGGGAGTTTCCCTGAAGCTTTCTTT
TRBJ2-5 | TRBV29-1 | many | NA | CSAAAYIGTQYF | TGCAGCGCCGCGGCCTATATCGGGACCCAGTACTTC
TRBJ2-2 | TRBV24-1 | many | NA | CATKGSRHTGELFF | TGTGCCACCAAGGGAAGTCGGCACACCGGGGAGCTGTTTTTT
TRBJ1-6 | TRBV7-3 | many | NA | CASSRALNSPLHF | TGTGCCAGCAGCCGGGCCCTGAATTCACCCCTCCACTTT
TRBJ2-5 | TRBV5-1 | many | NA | CASSSGQETQYF | TGCGCCAGCAGCTCGGGACAAGAGACCCAGTACTTC
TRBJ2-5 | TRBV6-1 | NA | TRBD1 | CASSRQGMRETQYF | TGTGCCAGCAGCCGACAGGGTATGAGGGAGACCCAGTACTTC
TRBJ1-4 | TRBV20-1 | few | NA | CSARSRDSRSRKLFF | TGCAGTGCTAGAAGCCGGGACTCCAGATCACGGAAACTGTTTTTT
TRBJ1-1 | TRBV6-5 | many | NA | CASSYGDRAEAFF | TGTGCCAGCAGTTACGGAGATAGGGCTGAAGCTTTCTTT
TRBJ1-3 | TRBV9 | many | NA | CASSVDGLAPGNTIYF | TGTGCCAGCAGCGTAGACGGTTTGGCGCCTGGAAACACCATATATTTT
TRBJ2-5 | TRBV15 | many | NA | CATSRDGRKTQYF | TGTGCCACCAGCAGAGATGGGAGGAAGACCCAGTACTTC
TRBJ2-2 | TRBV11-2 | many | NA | CASSHPHTGELFF | TGTGCCAGCAGCCACCCCCACACCGGGGAGCTGTTTTTT
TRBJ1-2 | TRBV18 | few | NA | CASSPPSADGYTF | TGTGCCAGCTCACCACCGTCGGCGGATGGCTACACCTTC
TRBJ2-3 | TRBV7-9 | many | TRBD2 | CASTSTGGHRTDTQYF | TGTGCCAGCACCTCGACGGGGGGGCACCGCACAGATACGCAGTATTTT
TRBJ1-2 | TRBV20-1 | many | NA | CSAGGAGTYGYTF | TGCAGTGCTGGGGGGGCAGGGACCTATGGCTACACCTTC
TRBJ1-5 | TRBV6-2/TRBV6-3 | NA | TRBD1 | CASRGYPGQLSNQPQHF | TGTGCCAGCAGGGGCTATCCGGGACAGTTAAGCAATCAGCCCCAGCATTTT
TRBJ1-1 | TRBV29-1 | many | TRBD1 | CSVGQGLLNTEAFF | TGCAGCGTTGGACAGGGACTTTTGAACACTGAAGCTTTCTTT
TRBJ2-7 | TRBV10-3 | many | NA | CAIKTDSSSYEQYF | TGTGCCATCAAAACGGACAGTAGCTCCTACGAGCAGTACTTC
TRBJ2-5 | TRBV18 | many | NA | CASRTIGETQYF | TGTGCCAGCCGAACGATTGGGGAGACCCAGTACTTC
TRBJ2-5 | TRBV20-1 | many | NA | CSARPGHLQETQYF | TGCAGTGCTAGACCGGGACACCTCCAAGAGACCCAGTACTTC
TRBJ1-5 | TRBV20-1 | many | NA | CSARSHLDQPQHF | TGCAGTGCTAGATCTCACCTCGATCAGCCCCAGCATTTT
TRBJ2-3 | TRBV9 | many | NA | CASSVEADTQYF | TGTGCCAGCAGCGTAGAAGCAGATACGCAGTATTTT
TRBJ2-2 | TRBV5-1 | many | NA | CASSLIEGNTGELFF | TGCGCCAGCAGCTTAATCGAGGGGAACACCGGGGAGCTGTTTTTT
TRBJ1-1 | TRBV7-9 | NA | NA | CASSLFGMLEAFF | TGTGCCAGCAGCTTGTTTGGGATGCTTGAAGCTTTCTTT
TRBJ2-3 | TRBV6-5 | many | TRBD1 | CASSSSGGISDTQYF | TGTGCCAGCAGTTCATCAGGGGGCATTTCAGATACGCAGTATTTT
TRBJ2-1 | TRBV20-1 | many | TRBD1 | CSARRTGFVGEQFF | TGCAGTGCTAGAAGGACAGGGTTCGTCGGTGAGCAGTTCTTC
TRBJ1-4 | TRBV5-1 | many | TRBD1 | CASRSGTDDEKLFF | TGCGCCAGCAGGTCCGGGACAGACGATGAAAAACTGTTTTTT
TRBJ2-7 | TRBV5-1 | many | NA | CASSPWTGTYEQYF | TGCGCCAGCAGCCCATGGACTGGGACCTACGAGCAGTACTTC
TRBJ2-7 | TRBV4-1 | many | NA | CASSQGRVAVTSYEQYF | TGCGCCAGCAGCCAGGGGCGAGTGGCGGTAACCTCCTACGAGCAGTACTTC
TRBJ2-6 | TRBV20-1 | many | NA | CSAGRRAGANVLTF | TGCAGTGCGGGTAGGAGGGCTGGGGCCAACGTCCTGACTTTC
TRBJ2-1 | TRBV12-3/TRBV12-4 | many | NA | CASSPGRETGQFF | TGTGCCAGCAGTCCGGGACGCGAGACTGGGCAGTTCTTC
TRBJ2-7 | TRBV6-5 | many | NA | CASSPRQASYEQYF | TGTGCCAGCAGCCCTAGACAGGCCTCCTACGAGCAGTACTTC
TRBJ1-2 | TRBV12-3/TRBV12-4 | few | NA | CASSLIEGDGYTF | TGTGCCAGCAGTTTGATCGAGGGGGACGGCTACACCTTC
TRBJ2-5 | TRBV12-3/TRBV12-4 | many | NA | CASSSPVETQYF | TGTGCCAGCAGCTCCCCAGTGGAGACCCAGTACTTC
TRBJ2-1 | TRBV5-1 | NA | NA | CASSLYQGSYNEQFF | TGCGCCAGCAGCTTGTACCAGGGTTCATACAATGAGCAGTTCTTC
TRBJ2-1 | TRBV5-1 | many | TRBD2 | CASGGGLGNNEQFF | TGCGCCAGCGGCGGGGGGCTAGGAAACAATGAGCAGTTCTTC
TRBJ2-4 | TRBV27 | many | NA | CASTRQNIQYF | TGTGCCAGCACCCGGCAAAACATTCAGTACTTC
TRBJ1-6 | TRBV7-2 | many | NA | CASRMAGTTYNSPLHF | TGTGCCAGCCGCATGGCCGGGACAACCTATAATTCACCCCTCCACTTT